Listed here are 10 T cell receptor beta chains from one sample, sequenced in a study of patients and donors after allogeneic stem cell transplantation. One entry per CDR3 protein results from TCRdb running MiXCR on the RT-PCR reads. The repertoire has roughly 880,000 distinct CDR3 sequences, approximately 18% of them found once; the top ten carry around 6%. Material for sequencing was blood, either unsorted or a sorted T cell fraction (not recorded which). These receptors were obtained from a human donor who was either an allogeneic HSCT recipient or a stem cell or donor lymphocyte infusion donor (not recorded which). It is not recorded whose cells these are; they may come from a transplant donor.

This rearrangement joins TRBV19 to TRBJ2-1, with 8 bases aligning to TRBD2. The V gene's germline CDR1 is LNHDA and CDR2 SQIVND (reference sequence). V was pared by 7 bases and J by 8 bases, with 13 bases of the junction left unmatched. The CDR3 runs 15 residues. DNA of the CDR3: TGTGCCAGTAAGAGCGGGGGACCCGGAGGCGATGAGCAGTTCTTC. Amino acids: CASKSGGPGGDEQFF.

The chain joins TRBV6-2 or TRBV6-3 to TRBJ1-5, with D perhaps TRBD1 (5 bases). Trimming cost V 5 bases and J 1 base, with 12 bases left between them. This CDR3 region has 15 residues. Germline V lookup: CDR1 MNHEY, CDR2 SVGEGT. DNA for the CDR3: TGTGCCAGCAGTGGGGGAGGATTCAGCAATCAGCCCCAGCATTTT. This sequence encodes CASSGGGFSNQPQHF.

The chain couples TRBV10-3 to TRBJ1-2; TRBD1 matches 9 bases. CDR1 and CDR2 from the germline V gene are ENHRY and SYGVKD. The J segment lost 7 bases and the V segment lost 4 bases, leaving 4 bases of the junction unmatched. The CDR3 is made up of 13 amino acids. The CDR3 spells CAISGDRESGYTF. CDR3 in DNA: TGTGCCATCAGTGGGGACAGGGAGAGTGGCTACACCTTC.

The rearrangement uses TRBV2 and TRBJ2-7; D possibly corresponds to TRBD1 (5 bases). V was trimmed by 7 bases and J by 7 bases, leaving 20 bases between them. Germline V gene lookup returns CDR1 SNHLY and CDR2 FYNNEI. The CDR3 spans 14 residues. The CDR3 DNA follows: TGTGCCAGCAAGGCAGGGCCCCTCTTCTGGGAGCAGTACTTC. Translation: CASKAGPLFWEQYF.

This clonotype was observed at least ten times. The rearrangement joins TRBV29-1 to TRBJ2-7, with D maybe TRBD1 (6 bases). Trimming stripped 4 bases from V and 1 base from J, with 8 bases between. CDR1 SQVTM and CDR2 ANQGSEA come from the germline V gene. The CDR3 extends over 12 amino acids. The CDR3, as DNA: TGCAGCGTTGGGGGACAATCCTACGAGCAGTACTTC. Translating gives CSVGGQSYEQYF.

About this clonotype: The missing conserved phenylalanine or tryptophan at the end of this CDR3 makes a read error likely. The chain recombines TRBV7-6 with TRBJ1-2; D is uncertain. Trimming cost V 3 bases and J 2 bases, with 10 bases left between them. The V gene's germline CDR1 is SGHVS and CDR2 FNYEAQ. There are 14 residues in the CDR3. CDR3: CASSFYTANYGYTS. In DNA, the CDR3 is TGTGCCAGCAGCTTCTACACGGCGAACTATGGCTACACCTCC.

V and J are TRBV12-3 or TRBV12-4 and TRBJ2-3; 9 bases are a match to TRBD1. This CDR3 has 15 amino acids. The V gene end was trimmed by 3 bases and the J gene end by 6 bases; junction bases not matched to a gene: 7. CDR3 loop: CASSFGTGNPDTQYF. In nucleotides, the CDR3 is TGTGCCAGCAGTTTCGGGACAGGGAATCCTGATACGCAGTATTTT.

This clonotype was found once. The chain carries TRBV19 and TRBJ2-1; D gene unclear. This CDR3 has 12 amino acids. Trimming left V 6 bases short and J 5 bases short, with 8 bases between. The germline V gene has CDR1 LNHDA and CDR2 SQIVND (reference sequence). The CDR3 DNA sequence: TGTGCCAGTAGCGGGCGGAACAATGAGCAGTTCTTC. The encoded protein is CASSGRNNEQFF.

The chain couples TRBV18 to TRBJ2-7; the match to TRBD1 covers 11 bases. The CDR3 runs to 15 residues. J gave up 4 bases and V 2 bases, and 4 bases lay outside the gene matches. The germline V gene has CDR1 KGHSH and CDR2 LQKENI. The CDR3 sequence is CASSPEGTGGYEQYF. The CDR3 DNA reads as TGTGCCAGCTCACCAGAAGGGACAGGGGGATACGAGCAGTACTTC.

The table lists this clonotype with a few counts. The V gene is TRBV5-1, the J gene TRBJ2-2; 10 bases are shared with TRBD2. J was trimmed by 1 base and V by 2 bases; bases with no gene match: 8. This CDR3 has 18 amino acids. Germline CDR1 SGHRS, CDR2 YFSETQ. The CDR3 bases are TGCGCCAGCAGCTTCTCTAGCGGGGGAGGTCGGAACACCGGGGAGCTGTTTTTT. Translated: CASSFSSGGGRNTGELFF.